One TCR beta chain is described in this entry. Its binding antigen is unknown. Per-base quality was not reported, and no clone a single base away is much larger than it. To estimate absolute template abundance from read counts, synthetic TCR analog templates were spiked into each PCR. Using the immunoSEQ assay, TCRbeta CDR3 regions were amplified from genomic DNA with bias-controlled V and J gene primers. Rearranged TCRbeta segments were sequenced at approximately 20X coverage. Processing in the source paper ran as follows. Clustering was used to correct sequencing errors, and CDR3s were annotated against IMGT to assign V, D and J genes. Downstream analyses used only productive TCRbeta rearrangements, leaving out any out-of-frame or stop-codon sequences. To compute clonality, Shannon entropy was normalized by the log of the number of unique productive sequences and then subtracted from one. Fisher's exact test with Benjamini-Hochberg correction, at a threshold of adjusted p below 0.01, was used to find clones that differed between time points or between blood and tumor. In TCRdb, the immuneACCESS table is reduced to in-frame sequences with V and J assigned. These tables do not hold every clone; where another copy was compared, an unresolved V gene accounts for under half, and the others remain unexplained. V and J calls and clone size are copied from that table; D and trimming were computed from the DNA. The sample contains 80,000 to 130,000 clones, about 89% of them found a single time. Approximately 1% of the sample comes from the top ten.

CDR1 PRHDT and CDR2 FYEKMQ were looked up in the germline V gene (reference sequence). The CDR3 numbers 15 residues from cysteine through phenylalanine. Kept here is only the CDR3 DNA, which spans 45 bases and is read in frame from base 1. Trimming takes 5 bases off V and 1 base off J; junction bases not matched to a gene: 4. This record comes from a study of PD-L1 blockade in urothelial cancer (TCRdb year 2017). For context, the study as a whole: Therapy was started in about 2014 for all patients, and atezolizumab 1,200 mg was administered intravenously every 3 weeks. About 85% of the roughly 29 patients were males with bladder-origin urothelial cancer, and 18 of 29 reported a prior smoking history. Patients had an ECOG performance status of 0 or 1 and had received between 0 and 3 prior chemotherapy regimens. Blood samples were analyzed at two time points: 3 weeks after treatment start (second dose) and 6 weeks after treatment start. A median of 141,255 T cells and approximately 83,000 unique TCRs was obtained from blood samples, and a median clonality of around 0.08 was observed. An exploratory multi-omic analysis was conducted of the somatic, immune and clinical correlates of response to PD-L1 blockade with atezolizumab in urothelial cancer. Pretreatment tumor samples and matched peripheral blood, collected serially before and after atezolizumab treatment, underwent TCR sequencing. Progression-free survival longer than 6 months counted as durable clinical benefit, and TCR features were additionally tested against both progression-free and overall survival. In the same patients, pretreatment tumors underwent whole exome sequencing and RNA sequencing in addition to TCR sequencing. Under ten patients achieved durable clinical benefit and approximately 20 did not. Pretreatment blood TCR-seq was available for about 28 patients, at least one posttreatment blood collection was obtained for 24 patients, and tumor TCR-seq was available for 24 patients. Paper-wide results and their limitations: Improved progression-free and overall survival was found to be associated with pretreatment peripheral blood TCR clonality below the median. At 3 weeks after the start of treatment, tumor-associated TCR clones in peripheral blood had expanded more in patients with durable benefit (n of about 22, p = 0.022). Because of the small sample size (n of about 30) and the many exploratory analyses performed, the results are intended to be regarded as hypothesis-generating.

The cohort comprised fewer than 35 patients with locally advanced or metastatic urothelial carcinoma treated at Memorial Sloan Kettering on a trial protocol. Peripheral blood mononuclear cells were collected from each patient pretreatment and during treatment, giving between 1 and 8 total time points per patient. The Qiagen DNeasy Blood extraction kit was used to purify genomic DNA from total PBMCs and from tumor samples. PBMCs were collected pretreatment and during treatment, and were isolated and stored as previously described. Recombination linked TRBV13 to TRBJ1-1; 10 bases in the junction line up with TRBD1. The sequence was obtained from a woman older than 75 with urothelial cancer. The material was PBMCs, obtained around atezolizumab (anti-PD-L1) treatment. The CDR3 sequence is CASSLRTGGNTEAFF. The DNA is TGTGCCAGCAGCCTAAGGACAGGGGGGAACACTGAAGCTTTCTTT.